The clone carrying this T cell receptor beta chain was counted ten times or more. The antigen remains undetermined. Per germline, CDR1 SGHRS and CDR2 YFSETQ. The length of the CDR3 is 15 residues. Trimming took 4 bases from V and 4 from J; bases not matched to a gene: 5. MiXCR, run by TCRdb on the 5' RACE reads, gives a single entry per CDR3 protein. The sample holds 700,000 or so distinct CDR3 sequences; over 15% are singletons and the top ten take around 20%. This entry is derived from a study of CD8 T cells in ankylosing spondylitis. Regarding the study as a whole: Blood from ankylosing spondylitis patients appeared to carry a characteristic roughly 8-variant TCR beta motif. Some of the motif variants had earlier been found in reactive arthritis patients' fluid and blood.

The chain uses TRBV5-1 and TRBJ2-1; 10 nucleotides align to TRBD2. Source material: blood, either unsorted or a sorted T cell fraction (not recorded which). This clonotype originated in a male donor with ankylosing spondylitis. Here the CDR3 DNA reads TGCGCCAGCAGCCGTAGCGGGGGGTCATACAATGAGCAGTTCTTC. Protein product: CASSRSGGSYNEQFF.